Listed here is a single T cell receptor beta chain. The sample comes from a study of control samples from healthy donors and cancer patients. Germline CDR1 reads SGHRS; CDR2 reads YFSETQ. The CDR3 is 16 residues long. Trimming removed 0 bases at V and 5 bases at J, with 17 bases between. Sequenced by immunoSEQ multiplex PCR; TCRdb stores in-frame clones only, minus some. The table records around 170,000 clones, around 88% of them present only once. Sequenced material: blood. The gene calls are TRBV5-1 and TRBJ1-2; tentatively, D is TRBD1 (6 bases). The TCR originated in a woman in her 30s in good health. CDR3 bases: TGCGCCAGCAGCTTGGCCCCAGGGGAGTCACTTTATGGCTACACCTTC. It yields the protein CASSLAPGESLYGYTF.